These 5 T cell receptor beta chains originate from one sample sequenced in a study of T cells in localized non-small cell lung cancer (dated by TCRdb to between 2020 and 2021). Libraries were prepared through the immunoSEQ multiplex PCR assay. As stored in TCRdb, this immuneACCESS dataset retains in-frame rearrangements with V and J assigned. A fraction of the clones does not appear; measured against another copy, unresolved V genes explain less than half of the discrepancy, and the remainder lacks a known reason. This sample lists approximately 46,000 clones; approximately 81% were detected once. Roughly 17% of the sample is in the top ten clones. The sequencing here drew on peripheral blood mononuclear cells, taken before any cancer treatment. The source of these receptors is a man between 40 and 69 years old with stage III lung adenocarcinoma.

The CDR3 region is CASSYGGGSYEQYF. CDR3 in DNA: TGTGCCAGCAGCTACGGAGGGGGCTCCTACGAGCAGTACTTC. The chain uses TRBV5-6 and TRBJ2-7, with D possibly called TRBD1 or TRBD2 (6 bases each). Looked up from germline, CDR1 is SGHDT and CDR2 is YYEEEE. V dropped 3 bases and J dropped 0 bases, with 10 bases sitting between them. There are 14 residues in the CDR3. The full variable domain, with the rest looked up from reference TRBV5-6 and TRBJ2-7, is DAGVTQSPTHLIKTRGQQVTLRCSPKSGHDTVSWYQQALGQGPQFIFQYYEEEERQRGNFPDRFSGHQFPNYSSELNVNALLLGDSALYLCASSYGGGSYEQYFGPGTRLTVT.

DNA for the CDR3: TGTGCCAGCTCACGGGAGCGGGGGCCTCAAGAGACCCAGTACTTC. It encodes CASSRERGPQETQYF. The chain carries TRBV18 and TRBJ2-5; 8 positions match TRBD2. Unmatched junction bases numbered 6, after V lost 4 bases and J lost 2 bases. CDR3 size: 15 residues. Germline CDR1 and CDR2: KGHSH and LQKENI. The full variable domain, with the rest looked up from reference TRBV18 and TRBJ2-5, is NAGVMQNPRHLVRRRGQEARLRCSPMKGHSHVYWYRQLPEEGLKFMVYLQKENIIDESGMPKERFSAEFPKEGPSILRIQQVVRGDSAAYFCASSRERGPQETQYFGPGTRLLVL.

This rearrangement joins TRBV14 to TRBJ2-2; 8 nucleotides align to TRBD2. The junction had 4 bases not matched to a gene; V was cut back by 4 bases and J by 6 bases. The CDR3 has 14 amino acids. Per germline, CDR1 SGHDN and CDR2 FVKESK. DNA of the CDR3: TGTGCCAGCAGCCTCGGACTAGCCTCCGGGGAGCTGTTTTTT. Encoded protein: CASSLGLASGELFF.

The V gene is TRBV11-2, the J gene TRBJ2-3; weak D call: TRBD1 (5 bases). Per germline, CDR1 SGHAT and CDR2 FQNNGV. The CDR3 length is 15 residues. Trimming shortened V by 6 bases and J by 2 bases, and 15 bases separated the two germline ends. In DNA, the CDR3 is TGTGCCAGCAGATCAGAGCAGGGTGTCACAGATACGCAGTATTTT. Its translation: CASRSEQGVTDTQYF.

V gene TRBV5-1 combines with J gene TRBJ2-5, with 8 bases that match TRBD1. The CDR3 spans 16 residues. V trimming: 0 bases; J trimming: 4 bases; junction bases outside the gene matches: 8. The V gene's germline CDR1 is SGHRS and CDR2 YFSETQ. The CDR3 bases are TGCGCCAGCAGCTTGGATGGACAGGGTGGAGGAGAGACCCAGTACTTC. Translated: CASSLDGQGGGETQYF.